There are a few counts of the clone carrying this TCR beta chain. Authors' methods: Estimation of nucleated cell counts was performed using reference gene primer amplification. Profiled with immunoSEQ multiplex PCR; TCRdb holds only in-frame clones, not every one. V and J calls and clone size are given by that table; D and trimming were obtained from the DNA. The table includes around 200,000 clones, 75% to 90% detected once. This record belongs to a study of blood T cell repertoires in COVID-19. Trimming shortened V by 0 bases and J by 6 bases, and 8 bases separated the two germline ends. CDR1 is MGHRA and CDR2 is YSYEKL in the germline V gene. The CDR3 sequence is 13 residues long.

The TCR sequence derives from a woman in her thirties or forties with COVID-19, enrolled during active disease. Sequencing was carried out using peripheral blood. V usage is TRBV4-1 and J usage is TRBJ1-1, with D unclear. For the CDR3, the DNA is TGCGCCAGCAGCCAAGATATGAGCGCTGAAGCTTTCTTT. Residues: CASSQDMSAEAFF.